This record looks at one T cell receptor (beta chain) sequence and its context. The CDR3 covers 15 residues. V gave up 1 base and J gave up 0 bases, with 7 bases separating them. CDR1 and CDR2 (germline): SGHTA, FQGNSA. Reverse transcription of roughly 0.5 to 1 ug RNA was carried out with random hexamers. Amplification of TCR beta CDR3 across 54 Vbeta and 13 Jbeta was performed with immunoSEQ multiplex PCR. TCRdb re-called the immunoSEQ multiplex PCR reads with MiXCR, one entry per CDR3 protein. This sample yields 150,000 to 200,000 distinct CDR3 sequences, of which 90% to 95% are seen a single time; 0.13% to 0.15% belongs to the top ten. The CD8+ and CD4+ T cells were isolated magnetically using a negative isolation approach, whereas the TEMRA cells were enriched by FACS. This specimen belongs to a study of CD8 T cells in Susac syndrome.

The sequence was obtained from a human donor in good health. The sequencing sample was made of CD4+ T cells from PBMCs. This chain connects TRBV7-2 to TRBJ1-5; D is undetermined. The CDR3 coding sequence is TGTGCCAGCAGCTTAGTGGGCCGTAGCAATCAGCCCCAGCATTTT. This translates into CASSLVGRSNQPQHF.